This paragraph reports one TCR beta chain. 60 Vbeta and 13 Jbeta primers were used in PCR. Some clones are missing from TCRdb's copy, which holds only in-frame ones; the method was immunoSEQ multiplex PCR. The sample lists 100,000 to 150,000 clones; roughly 80% were seen once. The source of the sample is a study of cytomegalovirus exposure and HLA in healthy donors. The CDR3 is 15 residues long. V shed 4 bases and J 5 bases; nucleotides not matched to a gene: 3. Germline CDR1 MRHNA, CDR2 SNTAGT. Donors had nominal health at sampling but likely had unrecorded immune exposures. The sequenced sample consisted of PBMCs. The sequence came from a man aged 18-30 years in good health and CMV-seronegative. The chain carries TRBV6-4 and TRBJ2-3; 13 positions match TRBD2. CDR3 nucleotides: TGTGCCAGCAGTGGGACTAGCGGGGGAGTAGATACGCAGTATTTT. The encoded protein is CASSGTSGGVDTQYF.